The sequence of this T cell receptor (beta chain) was determined in a study of CXCR3-negative and CXCR3-positive naive CD8 T cells. General study results and limits: Much lower diversity was found in memory CD8+ cells, while both naive subsets had comparably high diversity. TRB CDR3 hydrophobicity was greater in CXCR3-positive naive cells than in CXCR3-negative naive cells.

Every CD8+ subset sample held a few hundred thousand flow-sorted cells, done in triplicate. A CD45RO-CCR7+CD27+CD95- profile was what naive CD8+ T cells displayed. Note on this clonotype: Its antigen remains unknown.

Libraries were UMI-labeled 5' RACE TRB cDNA. Reprocessing the 5' RACE reads, TCRdb reports a single entry for every CDR3 protein and omits DNA. The repertoire table contains 130,000 or so distinct CDR3 sequences. The CDR3 is made up of 12 amino acids. Germline CDR1 and CDR2: SQVTM and ANQGSEA. V usage is TRBV29-1 and J usage is TRBJ2-1; as DNA is missing, the TRBD1 call by TCRdb cannot be tested. This TCR was recovered from a human donor in good health. Some clones in this sample may be carry-over from other donors' samples. Sequenced sample: naive CXCR3- CD8+ T cells from blood. Regarding subset: CD45RO-CCR7+CD27+CD95- naive CD8+ T cells lacking CXCR3 (TNR3-). The CDR3 reads CSVELGGNEQFF.